This record concerns one TCR beta chain sequence. The data are from a study of T cell changes during pregnancy in multiple sclerosis. Measured with immunoSEQ multiplex PCR; TCRdb has only the in-frame clones, and not every one. The sample lists tens of thousands of clones, approximately 88% seen once, with roughly 1% in the top ten. Germline V lookup: CDR1 SGHRS, CDR2 YFSETQ. V lost 0 bases and J lost 0, with 10 bases in between. There are 16 residues in the CDR3. The V gene is TRBV5-1, the J gene TRBJ2-1, with D possibly being TRBD1 (5 bases). This sample comprised peripheral blood, obtained in the first trimester of pregnancy. This TCR derives from a female donor in good health, enrolled as a control in a pregnancy study. As DNA, the CDR3 is TGCGCCAGCAGCTTGGGGGGCTGGGACTCCTACAATGAGCAGTTCTTC. Translated, it gives CASSLGGWDSYNEQFF.